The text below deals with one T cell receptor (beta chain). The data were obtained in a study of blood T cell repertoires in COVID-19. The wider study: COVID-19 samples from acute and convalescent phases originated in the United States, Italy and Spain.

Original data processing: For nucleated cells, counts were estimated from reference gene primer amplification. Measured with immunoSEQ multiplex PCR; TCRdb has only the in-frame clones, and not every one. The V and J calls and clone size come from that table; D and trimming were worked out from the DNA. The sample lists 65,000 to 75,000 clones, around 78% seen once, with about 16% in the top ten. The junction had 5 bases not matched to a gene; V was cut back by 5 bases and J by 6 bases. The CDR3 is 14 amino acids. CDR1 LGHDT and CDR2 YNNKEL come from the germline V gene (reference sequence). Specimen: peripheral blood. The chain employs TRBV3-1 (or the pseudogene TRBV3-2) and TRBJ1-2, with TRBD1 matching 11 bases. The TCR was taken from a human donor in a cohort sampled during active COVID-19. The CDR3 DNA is TGTGCCAGCAGCAAAAGGGGACAGGGGGATGGCTACACCTTC. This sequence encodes CASSKRGQGDGYTF.